This T cell receptor beta chain comes out of a study of T cells after yellow fever vaccination. About the study: Some fractions had low cell numbers, and these were prepared with SMART-Seq v4 Ultra Low Input.

This CDR3 comprises 18 residues. Germline CDR1 and CDR2: SGHAT and FQNNGV. The trim removed 3 bases at V and 0 bases at J, leaving 10 bases unmatched. A remark on this clonotype: As yet, its antigen is unknown.

5'RACE template switching added a universal primer site and UMIs to TCR cDNA. TCRdb processed the 5' RACE reads anew with MiXCR; each CDR3 protein has one entry. The sample holds around 310,000 distinct CDR3 sequences; 8.5% to 9% are singletons and the top ten take under 20%. Study results and caveats: Re-detected after boosting: most primary clones, 96% of CD4 and 80% to 90% of CD8. The CD4 compartment and the CD8 compartment contained a small share of clonotypes in common.

The sequenced sample was PBMCs, obtained on the day of the first yellow fever vaccination. The source is a young man who received the YFV17D yellow fever vaccine. The chain recombines TRBV11-2 with TRBJ2-3; TRBD2 matches at 9 bases. In nucleotides, the CDR3 is TGTGCCAGCAGCTTTCTGGCGGGGGGGCGGTCTAGCACAGATACGCAGTATTTT. It codes for CASSFLAGGRSSTDTQYF.